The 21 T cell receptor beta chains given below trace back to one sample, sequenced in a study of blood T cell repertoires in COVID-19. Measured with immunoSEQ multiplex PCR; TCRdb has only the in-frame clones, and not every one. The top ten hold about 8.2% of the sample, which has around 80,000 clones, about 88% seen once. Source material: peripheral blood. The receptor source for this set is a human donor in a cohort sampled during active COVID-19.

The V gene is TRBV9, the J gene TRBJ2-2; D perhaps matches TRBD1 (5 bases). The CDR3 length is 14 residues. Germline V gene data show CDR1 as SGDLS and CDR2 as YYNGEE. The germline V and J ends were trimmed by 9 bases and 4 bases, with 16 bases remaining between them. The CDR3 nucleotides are TGTGCCATCCCTCACAGGCCCGGCACCGGGGAGCTGTTTTTT. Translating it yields CAIPHRPGTGELFF.

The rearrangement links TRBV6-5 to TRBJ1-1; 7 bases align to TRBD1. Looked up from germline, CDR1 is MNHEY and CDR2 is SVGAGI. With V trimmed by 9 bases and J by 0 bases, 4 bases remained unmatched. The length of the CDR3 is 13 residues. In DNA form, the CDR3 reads TGTGCCAGTCGACAGGGCTTGAACACTGAAGCTTTCTTT. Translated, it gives CASRQGLNTEAFF.

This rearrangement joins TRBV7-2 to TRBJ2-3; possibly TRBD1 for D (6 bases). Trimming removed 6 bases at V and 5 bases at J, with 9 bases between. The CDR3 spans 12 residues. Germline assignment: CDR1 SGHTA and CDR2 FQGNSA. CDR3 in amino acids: CASRPTGDTQYF. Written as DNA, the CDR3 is TGTGCCAGCAGGCCGACAGGAGATACGCAGTATTTT.

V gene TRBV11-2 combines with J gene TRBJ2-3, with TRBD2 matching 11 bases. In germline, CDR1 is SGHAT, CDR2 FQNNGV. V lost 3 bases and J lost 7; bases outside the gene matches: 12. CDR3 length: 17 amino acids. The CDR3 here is CASSLGRGTSGSHTQYF. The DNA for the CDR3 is TGTGCCAGCAGCTTGGGCAGAGGGACTAGCGGAAGCCATACGCAGTATTTT.

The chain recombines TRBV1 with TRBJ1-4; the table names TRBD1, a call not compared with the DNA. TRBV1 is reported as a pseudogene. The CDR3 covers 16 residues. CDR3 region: CTSSNSGTESNEKLFF. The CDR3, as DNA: TGCACCAGCAGCAACTCCGGGACAGAATCTAATGAAAAACTGTTTTTT.

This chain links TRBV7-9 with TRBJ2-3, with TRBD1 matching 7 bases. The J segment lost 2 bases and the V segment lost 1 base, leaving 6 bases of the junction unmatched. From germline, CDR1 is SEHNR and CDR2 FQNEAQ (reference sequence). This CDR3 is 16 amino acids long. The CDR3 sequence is CASSLEARGYTDTQYF. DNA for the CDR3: TGTGCCAGCAGCTTAGAGGCCAGGGGGTACACAGATACGCAGTATTTT. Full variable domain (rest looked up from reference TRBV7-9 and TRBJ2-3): DTGVSQNPRHKITKRGQNVTFRCDPISEHNRLYWYRQTLGQGPEFLTYFQNEAQLEKSRLLSDRFSAERPKGSFSTLEIQRTEQGDSAMYLCASSLEARGYTDTQYFGPGTRLTVL.

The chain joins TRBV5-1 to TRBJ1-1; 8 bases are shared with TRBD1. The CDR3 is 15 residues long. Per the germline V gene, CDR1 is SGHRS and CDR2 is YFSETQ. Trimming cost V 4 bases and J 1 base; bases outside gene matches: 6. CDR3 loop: CASSRTGTGNTEAFF. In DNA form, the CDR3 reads TGCGCCAGCAGCAGAACCGGGACAGGGAACACTGAAGCTTTCTTT.

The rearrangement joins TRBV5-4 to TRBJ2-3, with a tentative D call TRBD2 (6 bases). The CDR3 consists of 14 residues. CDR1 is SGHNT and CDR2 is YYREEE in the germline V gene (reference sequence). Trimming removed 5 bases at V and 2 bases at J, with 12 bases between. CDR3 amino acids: CASRSGLLTDTQYF. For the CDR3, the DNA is TGTGCCAGCAGGTCGGGACTCCTCACAGATACGCAGTATTTT.

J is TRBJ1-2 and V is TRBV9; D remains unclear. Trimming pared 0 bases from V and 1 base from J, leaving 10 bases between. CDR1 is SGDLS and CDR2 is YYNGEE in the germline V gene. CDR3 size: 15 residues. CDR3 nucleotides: TGTGCCAGCAGCGTAGACTTGACAAATAACTATGGCTACACCTTC. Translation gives CASSVDLTNNYGYTF. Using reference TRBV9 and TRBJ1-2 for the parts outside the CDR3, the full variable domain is DSGVTQTPKHLITATGQRVTLRCSPRSGDLSVYWYQQSLDQGLQFLIQYYNGEERAKGNILERFSAQQFPDLHSELNLSSLELGDSALYFCASSVDLTNNYGYTFGSGTRLTVV.

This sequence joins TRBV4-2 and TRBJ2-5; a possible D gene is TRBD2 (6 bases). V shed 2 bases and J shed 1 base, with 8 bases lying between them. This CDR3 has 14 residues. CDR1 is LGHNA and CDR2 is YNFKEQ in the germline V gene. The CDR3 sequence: CASSQSSVQETQYF. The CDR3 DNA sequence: TGTGCCAGCAGCCAATCTAGCGTCCAAGAGACCCAGTACTTC.

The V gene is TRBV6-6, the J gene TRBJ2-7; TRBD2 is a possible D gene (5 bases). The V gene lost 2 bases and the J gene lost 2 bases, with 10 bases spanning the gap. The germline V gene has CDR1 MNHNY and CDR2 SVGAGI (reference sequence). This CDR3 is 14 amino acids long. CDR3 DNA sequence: TGTGCCAGCAGTTACGCTGGACTTACCTACGAGCAGTACTTC. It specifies CASSYAGLTYEQYF.

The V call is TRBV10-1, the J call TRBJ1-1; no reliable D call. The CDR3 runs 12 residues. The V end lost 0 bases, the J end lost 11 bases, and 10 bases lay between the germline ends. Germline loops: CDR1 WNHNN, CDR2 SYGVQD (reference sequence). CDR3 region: CASSESAGIAFF. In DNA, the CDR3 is TGCGCCAGCAGTGAGTCTGCGGGAATCGCTTTCTTT.

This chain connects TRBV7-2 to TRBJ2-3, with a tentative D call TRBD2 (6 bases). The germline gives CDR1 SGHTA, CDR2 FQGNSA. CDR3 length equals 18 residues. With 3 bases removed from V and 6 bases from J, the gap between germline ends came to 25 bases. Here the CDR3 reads CASSFQRRPGLRGDTQYF. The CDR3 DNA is TGTGCCAGCAGCTTCCAACGTCGACCGGGACTCCGAGGGGATACGCAGTATTTT.

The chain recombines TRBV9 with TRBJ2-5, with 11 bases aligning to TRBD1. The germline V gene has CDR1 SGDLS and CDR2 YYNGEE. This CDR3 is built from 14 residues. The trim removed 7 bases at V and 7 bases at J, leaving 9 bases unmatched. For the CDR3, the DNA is TGTGCCAGCCACCGAGGGACAGGGGGGGGGACCCAGTACTTC. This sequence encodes CASHRGTGGGTQYF.

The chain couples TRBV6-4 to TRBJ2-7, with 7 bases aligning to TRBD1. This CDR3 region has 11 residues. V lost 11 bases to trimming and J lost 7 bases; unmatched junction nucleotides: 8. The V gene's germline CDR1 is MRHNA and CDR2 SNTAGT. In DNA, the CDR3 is TGTGCCCACAGGGGAACGGGAGAGCAGTACTTC. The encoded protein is CAHRGTGEQYF.

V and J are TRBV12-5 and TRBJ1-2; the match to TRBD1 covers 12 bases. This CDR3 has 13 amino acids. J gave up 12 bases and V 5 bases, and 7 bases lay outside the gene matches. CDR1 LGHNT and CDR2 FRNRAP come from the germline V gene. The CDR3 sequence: CASGMGQGALHTF. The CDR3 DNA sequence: TGTGCTAGTGGTATGGGACAGGGGGCTCTTCACACCTTC.

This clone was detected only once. Here the CDR3 reads CASSLLAGGLSSKETQYF. For the CDR3, the DNA is TGTGCCAGCAGTTTATTAGCGGGAGGGTTAAGTAGCAAAGAGACCCAGTACTTC. J is TRBJ2-5 and V is TRBV27, with TRBD2 identical over 11 bases. Germline values: CDR1 MNHEY, CDR2 SMNVEV (reference sequence). This CDR3 has 18 residues. The V and J ends lost 1 base and 3 bases, in that order; junction bases with no gene match: 10.

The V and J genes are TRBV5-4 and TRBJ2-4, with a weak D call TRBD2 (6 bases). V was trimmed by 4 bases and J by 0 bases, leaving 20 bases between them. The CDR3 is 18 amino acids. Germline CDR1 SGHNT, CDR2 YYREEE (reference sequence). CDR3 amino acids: CASSSRPREHGAKNIQYF. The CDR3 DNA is TGTGCCAGCAGCAGCCGGCCCCGGGAGCACGGAGCCAAAAACATTCAGTACTTC.

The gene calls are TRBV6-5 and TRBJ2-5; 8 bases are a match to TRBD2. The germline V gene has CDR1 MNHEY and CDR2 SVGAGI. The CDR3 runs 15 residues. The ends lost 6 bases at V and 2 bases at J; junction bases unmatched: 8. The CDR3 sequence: CASRGSGGPQETQYF. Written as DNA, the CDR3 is TGTGCCAGCAGAGGAAGCGGGGGACCTCAAGAGACCCAGTACTTC.

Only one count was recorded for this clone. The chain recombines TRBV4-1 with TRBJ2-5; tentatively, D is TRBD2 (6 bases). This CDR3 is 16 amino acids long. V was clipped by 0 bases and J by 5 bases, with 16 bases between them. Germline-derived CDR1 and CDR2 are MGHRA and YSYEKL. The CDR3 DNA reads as TGCGCCAGCAGCCAAGAGGGGACTCTTGGAATGGAGACCCAGTACTTC. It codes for CASSQEGTLGMETQYF.

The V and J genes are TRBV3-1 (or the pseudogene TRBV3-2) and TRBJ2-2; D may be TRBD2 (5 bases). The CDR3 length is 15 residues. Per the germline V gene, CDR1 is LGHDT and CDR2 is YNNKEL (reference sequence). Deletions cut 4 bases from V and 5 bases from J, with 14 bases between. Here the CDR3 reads CASSLKGRVTGELFF. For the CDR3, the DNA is TGTGCCAGCAGCCTAAAAGGGCGGGTTACCGGGGAGCTGTTTTTT.